One and the same sample provided the 8 T cell receptor beta chains below, sequenced in a study of molecular identifiers for immune sequencing clone quantification listed by TCRdb under 2018. Receptor libraries were prepared by PCR. The listed sequencing device is Illumina HiSeq 4000. The public reads were reprocessed in TCRdb via fastp at Q25 and MiXCR, keeping in-frame beta chains. One record per CDR3 amino acid sequence lists the most common genes and DNA. The sample contains some 650,000 distinct CDR3 sequences, about 20% of them found a single time. Of the sample, roughly 0.85% falls within the top ten clones. The source material was naive CD8+ T cells from blood, with Jurkat cell RNA spiked in. The cell subset or site label for this specimen denotes: FACS-sorted CD8+CD4-CCR7+CD45RA+ naive T cells. The receptors come from a human donor in good health. Some libraries in this study had Jurkat cell RNA spiked in.

This clonotype was seen at least ten times. This chain uses TRBV20-1 with TRBJ2-7; possible D gene TRBD2, 5 bases. The ends were cut back, 0 bases at V and 0 bases at J, with 21 bases in the middle. Germline-derived CDR1 and CDR2 are DFQATT and SNEGSKA (reference sequence). The CDR3 runs 18 residues. The CDR3 DNA sequence: TGCAGTGCTAGAGATGAGGGCCCCAGGTTAATGGACTCCTACGAGCAGTACTTC. This translates into CSARDEGPRLMDSYEQYF.

The J gene is TRBJ1-5, the V gene TRBV6-1; no definite D call. V was shortened by 7 bases and J by 0 bases, with 16 bases between the two germline ends. The CDR3 is 16 residues long. Germline V lookup: CDR1 MNHNS, CDR2 SASEGT. CDR3 DNA: TGTGCCAGCATAGAGCACGAGAGTTATAGCAATCAGCCCCAGCATTTT. This encodes CASIEHESYSNQPQHF.

This clonotype was observed at least ten times. This chain links TRBV4-1 with TRBJ1-1; D call uncertain. Trimming cost V 1 base and J 2 bases, with 8 bases left between them. The CDR3 covers 14 residues. Germline loops: CDR1 MGHRA, CDR2 YSYEKL. In nucleotides, the CDR3 is TGCGCCAGCAGCCAAGGTCCAGTAAACACTGAAGCTTTCTTT. It yields the protein CASSQGPVNTEAFF.

This clonotype was detected many times. The chain carries TRBV5-1 and TRBJ2-5, with 10 positions matching TRBD1. V shed 6 bases and J 5 bases; nucleotides not matched to a gene: 10. The CDR3 contains 15 residues. The germline V gene has CDR1 SGHRS and CDR2 YFSETQ. In DNA, the CDR3 is TGCGCCAGCACCCTGACAGGGGGCGCGTCGGAGACCCAGTACTTC. Its translation: CASTLTGGASETQYF. The full variable domain, its missing parts supplied by reference TRBV5-1 and TRBJ2-5, is KAGVTQTPRYLIKTRGQQVTLSCSPISGHRSVSWYQQTPGQGLQFLFEYFSETQRNKGNFPGRFSGRQFSNSRSEMNVSTLELGDSALYLCASTLTGGASETQYFGPGTRLLVL.

About this clonotype itself: A read error may explain this, as a much larger clone is one base away. This sequence joins TRBV27 and TRBJ2-6; 7 nucleotides agree with TRBD1. CDR1 is MNHEY, CDR2 SMNVEV, per germline (reference sequence). The CDR3 runs to 15 residues. V lost 8 bases, J lost 6 bases, and 10 bases stayed unmatched. The CDR3 sequence is CASGPLQGSANVLTF. CDR3 sequence (DNA): TGTGCCAGCGGTCCCTTACAGGGGTCGGCCAACGTCCTGACTTTC. Variable domain in full (rest from reference TRBV27 and TRBJ2-6): EAQVTQNPRYLITVTGKKLTVTCSQNMNHEYMSWYRQDPGLGLRQIYYSMNVEVTDKGDVPEGYKVSRKEKRNFPLILESPSPNQTSLYFCASGPLQGSANVLTFGAGSRLTVL.

This clonotype was found many times. The V and J genes are TRBV19 and TRBJ1-5; 8 bases match TRBD1. After removal of 0 bases from V and 9 bases from J, the junction contained 16 bases not matched to a gene. CDR1 is LNHDA and CDR2 is SQIVND in the germline V gene (reference sequence). CDR3 length equals 18 residues. CDR3 nucleotide sequence: TGTGCCAGTAGTATAGATTTGGACAGGGCCCTTCCTGGAGGGCCCCAGCATTTT. It encodes CASSIDLDRALPGGPQHF. Filled out from reference TRBV19 and TRBJ1-5, the complete variable domain reads DGGITQSPKYLFRKEGQNVTLSCEQNLNHDAMYWYRQDPGQGLRLIYYSQIVNDFQKGDIAEGYSVSREKKESFPLTVTSAQKNPTAFYLCASSIDLDRALPGGPQHFGDGTRLSIL.

Turning to this clonotype: Being one base from a much bigger clone, this may be a read error. This rearrangement joins TRBV19 to TRBJ2-2; TRBD2 might be the D (7 bases). The germline V and J ends were trimmed by 6 bases and 6 bases, with 14 bases remaining between them. The CDR3 spans 14 residues. CDR1 and CDR2 from the germline V gene are LNHDA and SQIVND (reference sequence). CDR3 region: CASSTTGLAGELFF. The CDR3 nucleotides read TGTGCCAGTAGCACGACAGGACTAGCCGGGGAGCTGTTTTTT.

There are many counts of this clonotype. The genes are TRBV14 and TRBJ2-4; D ambiguous. Germline CDR1 reads SGHDN; CDR2 reads FVKESK. This CDR3 contains 16 residues. V was clipped by 1 base and J by 2 bases, with 12 bases between them. In DNA form, the CDR3 reads TGTGCCAGCAGCCAAGGGTACAACATTACCAAAAACATTCAGTACTTC. Translating it yields CASSQGYNITKNIQYF.